The present T cell receptor beta chain was sequenced within a study of blood T cell repertoires in COVID-19. Germline CDR1 and CDR2: MNHEY and SVGAGI. This CDR3 comprises 14 residues. With V trimmed by 5 bases and J by 5 bases, 1 base remained unmatched. As originally analysed: Reference gene primer amplification yielded estimated nucleated cell counts. The table came from immunoSEQ multiplex PCR; TCRdb's copy has only in-frame clones and leaves some out. The V and J calls and clone size were taken over from that table, and D and trimming were inferred from the DNA. Of approximately 100,000 clones listed, roughly 92% are singletons.

J is TRBJ2-3 and V is TRBV6-5, with TRBD2 identical over 13 bases. The source of this sequence is a man aged 55 to 70 with acute or convalescent COVID-19. Sample: peripheral blood. The CDR3, as DNA: TGTGCCAGCAGTCGGACTAGCGGGAGAGATACGCAGTATTTT. This codes for CASSRTSGRDTQYF.